The sample holds one count of the clone carrying this T cell receptor (beta chain). Antigen specificity is unknown. One entry per CDR3 protein, called by TCRdb with MiXCR from the PCR reads. The sample has just over 20,000 distinct CDR3 sequences; about 60% are singletons. V lost 1 base and J lost 2; bases outside the gene matches: 5. Germline loops: CDR1 MNHEY, CDR2 SMNVEV (reference sequence). This CDR3 has 16 residues. The entry originates in a study of vaccination and CD4 T cells after COVID-19. Whole-study context: Two-dose vaccination with either BNT162b2 or mRNA-1273 was given to participants. Findings of the study overall: Median reactive clonotypes, those recognizing SARS-CoV-2, rose from 21 to 38, not significantly.

The TCR comes from a human donor who had recovered from COVID-19. The V gene is TRBV27, the J gene TRBJ2-7; 10 nucleotides align to TRBD1. This specimen was CD4+ T cells from blood, taken before SARS-CoV-2 vaccination. The CDR3 reads CASSLLIGTGAYEQYF. CDR3 in DNA: TGTGCCAGCAGTTTATTAATTGGGACAGGGGCCTACGAGCAGTACTTC.